Listed below are T cell receptor beta chains from one sample, sequenced in a study of PD-L1 blockade in urothelial cancer. TCRdb's copy holds only in-frame clones and misses some; the assay was immunoSEQ multiplex PCR. The table lists under 40,000 clones, 65% to 90% of them singletons. The material sequenced was PBMCs, taken around atezolizumab (anti-PD-L1) treatment. The receptors come from a man aged 55 to 70 with urothelial cancer. The CDR3 runs from the conserved cysteine through the conserved F or W. The order of the fields is V gene, CDR3 length, J gene, CDR3 protein.

TRBV28,15,TRBJ1-2,CASSLGTGGRPGYTF
TRBV6-1,15,TRBJ2-1,CASSVRTGAYNEQFF
TRBV11-1,14,TRBJ1-2,CASSLTVRGYGYTF
TRBV11-2,15,TRBJ2-7,CASSFNRGSFYEQYF
TRBV5-6,14,TRBJ1-5,CASSLLGAGQPQHF
TRBV7-2,18,TRBJ2-3,CASRKGRGGPLAGDTQYF
TRBV5-1,16,TRBJ2-2,CASSLGRTGTPGELFF
TRBV5-1,15,TRBJ2-7,CASSLVGTGDYEQYF
TRBV19,14,TRBJ1-5,CASSMSRDNQPQHF
TRBV2,15,TRBJ2-3,CANPDIAGGTDTQYF
TRBV28,14,TRBJ2-7,CASSLYRGGDEQYF
TRBV7-3,15,TRBJ1-1,CASSLLRTANTEAFF
TRBV5-4,14,TRBJ2-3,CASSLRIDRGAQYF
TRBV15,15,TRBJ2-1,CATSPGDSSYNEQFF
TRBV2,13,TRBJ1-2,CASSPPDSYGYTF
TRBV28,14,TRBJ1-1,CASSSGGRGTEAFF
TRBV28,13,TRBJ1-5,CASSWANGGPQHF
TRBV18,18,TRBJ2-5,CASSPSGTSGGQRETQYF
TRBV11-3,17,TRBJ2-2,CASSLDHRIAGSGELFF
TRBV27,15,TRBJ1-4,CASSTAGTSDEKLFF
TRBV29-1,15,TRBJ2-2,CSVLGQWTNTGELFF
TRBV29-1,13,TRBJ2-7,CSVGTVYSYEQYF
TRBV28,15,TRBJ2-3,CASSLLRGSTDTQYF
TRBV7-3,15,TRBJ2-5,CASSLGLAGQETQYF
TRBV27,15,TRBJ2-3,CASSLSTSGTDTQYF
TRBV5-6,14,TRBJ2-5,CASSVTSGQETQYF
TRBV2,18,TRBJ2-2,CASSAQGLAGANTGELFF
TRBV5-4,14,TRBJ1-2,CASSWEQGNYGYTF
TRBV2,12,TRBJ1-5,CASSDRGQPQHF
TRBV30,16,TRBJ2-5,CAWTLGTSGGFETQYF
TRBV6-1,14,TRBJ1-4,CATKLGGAGEKLFF
TRBV27,16,TRBJ2-7,CASSLSWAGRSYEQYF
TRBV5-6,17,TRBJ1-2,CASSLVGGGRTDYGYTF
TRBV9,14,TRBJ1-4,CASGRTGNNEKLFF
TRBV7-2,14,TRBJ2-7,CASSLFGQGYEQYF
TRBV5-1,14,TRBJ2-5,CASSLSQQQETQYF
TRBV19,16,TRBJ1-2,CASSRGQPAVGYGYTF
TRBV9,16,TRBJ2-7,CASSPQRSGGAYEQYF
TRBV7-9,15,TRBJ2-7,CASSWGLAGDYEQYF
TRBV28,12,TRBJ2-1,CASSLVAAEQFF
TRBV6-5,16,TRBJ1-3,CASSYSTGRSGNTIYF
TRBV5-5,14,TRBJ1-5,CASSRGQSGQPQHF
TRBV11-2,13,TRBJ1-6,CASSLSTGLFLHF
TRBV30,14,TRBJ2-3,CAWSRRRGTDTQYF
TRBV30,16,TRBJ1-6,CAWSNGAGGVSSPLHF
TRBV5-5,15,TRBJ2-7,CASSVRFGTGSEQYF
TRBV11-2,16,TRBJ1-1,CASSLKGTEANTEAFF
TRBV7-2,15,TRBJ1-5,CASSLGGGTHQPQHF